This TCR beta chain was obtained from a study of response to subunit inactivated influenza vaccine. Germline loops: CDR1 SGHDN, CDR2 FVKESK. This CDR3 is 15 amino acids long. V gave up 2 bases and J gave up 5 bases; unmatched junction bases: 4. TCRdb itself ran the RT-PCR reads through MiXCR, one entry per CDR3 protein. The sample shows 650,000 to 800,000 distinct CDR3 sequences, about 14% of them seen only once. The specimen was PBMCs from blood, collected less than 15 days before vaccination. The chain employs TRBV14 and TRBJ2-1; 9 bases match TRBD1. This TCR came from a man over 45 who received an inactivated influenza vaccine. CDR3 DNA sequence: TGTGCCAGCAGCCAATTTGGGACAGGGCACAATGAGCAGTTCTTC. Its translation is CASSQFGTGHNEQFF.